This TCR beta chain originates from a study of control samples from healthy donors and cancer patients. The germline V and J ends were trimmed by 4 bases and 6 bases, with 15 bases remaining between them. Germline lookup yields CDR1 SNHLY and CDR2 FYNNEI. CDR3 size: 14 residues. Profiled with immunoSEQ multiplex PCR; TCRdb holds only in-frame clones, not every one. This sample yields over 85,000 clones, of which roughly 80% are seen a single time; around 40% belongs to the top ten. The V call is TRBV2, the J call TRBJ1-2; D remains unclear. Sequenced input: PBMCs. The sequence derives from a man in his sixties or seventies with lung cancer. CDR3 nucleotide sequence: TGTGCCAGCAGTGGATTACTCTCAAGGGATGGCTACACCTTC. It is translated as CASSGLLSRDGYTF.